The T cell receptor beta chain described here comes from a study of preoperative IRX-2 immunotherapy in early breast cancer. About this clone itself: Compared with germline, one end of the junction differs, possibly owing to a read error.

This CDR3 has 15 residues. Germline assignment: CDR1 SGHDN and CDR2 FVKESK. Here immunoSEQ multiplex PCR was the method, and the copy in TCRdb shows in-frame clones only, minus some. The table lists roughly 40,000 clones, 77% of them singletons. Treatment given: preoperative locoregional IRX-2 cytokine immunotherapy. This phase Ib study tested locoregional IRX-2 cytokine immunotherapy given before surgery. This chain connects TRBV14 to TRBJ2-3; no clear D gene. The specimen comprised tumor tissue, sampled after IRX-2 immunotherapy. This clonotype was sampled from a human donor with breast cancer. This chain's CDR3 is CASSPVASPTNTQYF. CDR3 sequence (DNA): TGTGCCAGCAGCCCTGTGGCCTCGCCCACAAATACGCAGTATTTT.